Below are 23 T cell receptor beta chains sequenced from a single sample in a study of blood T cell repertoires in COVID-19. The protocol was immunoSEQ multiplex PCR, while the TCRdb copy is restricted to in-frame clones and leaves out a portion. The sample records 50,000 or so clones, roughly 90% being singletons. The material sequenced was peripheral blood. These receptor sequences come from a man between 60 and 75 years old with active COVID-19.

This sequence joins TRBV4-3 and TRBJ2-3; possibly TRBD2 for D (5 bases). CDR3 length: 15 residues. Deletions cut 0 bases from V and 5 bases from J, with 12 bases between. The V gene's germline CDR1 is LGHNA and CDR2 YSLEER. This chain's CDR3 is CASSQEITRGDTQYF. For the CDR3, the DNA is TGCGCCAGCAGCCAAGAGATAACCCGGGGAGATACGCAGTATTTT.

V usage is TRBV15 and J usage is TRBJ2-2, with D perhaps matching TRBD2 (5 bases). The V gene's germline CDR1 is LNHNV and CDR2 YYDKDF (reference sequence). V was pared by 0 bases and J by 5 bases, with 13 bases between. CDR3 size: 16 residues. The CDR3 DNA follows: TGTGCCACCAGCAGAGATTTCGGCGGACTTACCGGGGAGCTGTTTTTT. This gives the protein CATSRDFGGLTGELFF.

The rearrangement joins TRBV7-9 to TRBJ2-5; D unclear. Germline V CDR1 and CDR2: SEHNR, FQNEAQ (reference sequence). The CDR3 runs 13 residues. V was cut by 1 base and J by 5 bases, with 8 bases left in between. The CDR3: CASSLGQRETQYF. The CDR3, as DNA: TGTGCCAGCAGCTTAGGGCAGCGCGAGACCCAGTACTTC.

The V gene is TRBV27, the J gene TRBJ2-3, with 10 bases lining up with TRBD2. Germline CDR1 and CDR2: MNHEY and SMNVEV (reference sequence). The CDR3 runs to 17 residues. The J segment lost 3 bases and the V segment lost 5 bases, leaving 11 bases of the junction unmatched. The CDR3 sequence: CASSNLAGAIRTDTQYF. Here the CDR3 DNA reads TGTGCCAGCAGTAACCTAGCGGGAGCGATCAGGACAGATACGCAGTATTTT.

The gene calls are TRBV10-2 and TRBJ1-2; no clear D gene. The CDR3 is made up of 12 amino acids. Per the germline V gene, CDR1 is WSHSY and CDR2 is SAAADI. Trimming took off 0 bases at V and 6 bases at J, with 5 bases between the two ends. The CDR3 region is CASSESSHGYTF. The CDR3 nucleotides read TGCGCCAGCAGTGAGTCCTCCCATGGCTACACCTTC.

The chain recombines TRBV3-1 (or the pseudogene TRBV3-2) with TRBJ2-1, with D perhaps matching TRBD2 (5 bases). The CDR3 has 16 amino acids. Trimming stripped 4 bases from V and 7 bases from J, with 20 bases between. The germline gives CDR1 LGHDT, CDR2 YNNKEL (reference sequence). CDR3 nucleotide sequence: TGTGCCAGCAGCCTCCACGGTTCGGGAAGCGAGAATGAGCAGTTCTTC. It is translated as CASSLHGSGSENEQFF.

The chain carries TRBV29-1 and TRBJ1-5, with D maybe TRBD1 (6 bases). The CDR3 is made up of 13 amino acids. CDR1 and CDR2 (germline): SQVTM, ANQGSEA. Trimming removed 6 bases from V and 1 base from J, with 10 bases in between. The CDR3 loop is CSVAQGSNQPQHF. The CDR3 nucleotides read TGCAGCGTAGCTCAGGGGAGCAATCAGCCCCAGCATTTT.

The gene calls are TRBV14 and TRBJ2-7, with TRBD2 matching over 9 bases. V trimming: 5 bases; J trimming: 4 bases; junction bases outside the gene matches: 9. CDR1 SGHDN and CDR2 FVKESK come from the germline V gene. The length of the CDR3 is 15 residues. The CDR3 is CASSYSGRRRYEQYF. The CDR3, as DNA: TGTGCCAGCAGCTATAGCGGGAGAAGGCGATACGAGCAGTACTTC.

J is TRBJ2-1 and V is TRBV7-9, with 9 bases identical to TRBD2. J lost 1 base, V lost 3 bases, and 7 bases had no gene match. CDR1 and CDR2 (germline): SEHNR, FQNEAQ (reference sequence). The CDR3 is 17 residues long. The CDR3 reads CASSFPAGGHSYNEQFF. The DNA of the CDR3 is TGTGCCAGCAGCTTCCCTGCGGGGGGGCATTCCTACAATGAGCAGTTCTTC.

The chain couples TRBV28 to TRBJ1-2; 7 nucleotides line up with TRBD1. The CDR3 length is 14 residues. Germline V CDR1 and CDR2: MDHEN, SYDVKM. The V segment lost 7 bases and the J segment 4 bases; nucleotides outside the gene matches: 9. In DNA form, the CDR3 reads TGTGCCAGCAAAAGCAGGGGGACGGCCTATGGCTACACCTTC. It is translated as CASKSRGTAYGYTF.

The chain joins TRBV9 to TRBJ2-7; 9 positions agree with TRBD1. V trimming: 4 bases; J trimming: 7 bases; junction bases outside the gene matches: 12. The CDR3 is 15 amino acids. Germline CDR1 SGDLS, CDR2 YYNGEE. The chain's CDR3 is CASSPLGQGVGEQYF. CDR3 sequence (DNA): TGTGCCAGCAGCCCCTTGGGACAGGGAGTCGGTGAGCAGTACTTC.

The chain recombines TRBV30 with TRBJ1-6; tentative D call: TRBD1 (5 bases). The germline V gene encodes CDR1 GTSNPN and CDR2 SVGIG (reference sequence). The CDR3 totals 14 residues. Trimming took off 0 bases at V and 18 bases at J, with 21 bases between the two ends. The CDR3 loop reads CAWSVRDRKFKTHF. The CDR3 region has the DNA TGTGCCTGGAGTGTACGCGACAGAAAATTCAAAACCCACTTT.

The V call is TRBV5-4, the J call TRBJ2-5; TRBD2 matches at 8 bases. The germline V gene encodes CDR1 SGHNT and CDR2 YYREEE (reference sequence). The ends lost 4 bases at V and 1 base at J; junction bases unmatched: 6. This CDR3 has 15 residues. The CDR3 DNA follows: TGTGCCAGCAGCCCATCGGGGGGGCCCCAAGAGACCCAGTACTTC. Its protein is CASSPSGGPQETQYF.

This chain links TRBV30 with TRBJ2-7; D gene unclear. V lost 2 bases and J lost 3, with 8 bases in between. The CDR3 has 12 residues. Looked up from germline, CDR1 is GTSNPN and CDR2 is SVGIG (reference sequence). DNA for the CDR3: TGTGCCTGGAGTACAACCAGCTACGAGCAGTACTTC. Its translation: CAWSTTSYEQYF.

V and J are TRBV4-2 and TRBJ2-3; 9 bases map to TRBD2. This CDR3 is 16 amino acids long. The V gene end was trimmed by 4 bases and the J gene end by 1 base; junction bases not matched to a gene: 6. CDR1 LGHNA and CDR2 YNFKEQ come from the germline V gene. In nucleotides, the CDR3 is TGTGCCAGCAGCCTTTCCGGGACTAGCCGCACAGATACGCAGTATTTT. As protein: CASSLSGTSRTDTQYF.

J is TRBJ1-1 and V is TRBV5-1; 7 bases map to TRBD1. V dropped 4 bases and J dropped 2; count of bases not matched to a gene: 8. Germline CDR1 reads SGHRS; CDR2 reads YFSETQ. This CDR3 has 15 residues. CDR3 residues: CASSTEQGRNTEAFF. The CDR3 bases are TGCGCCAGCAGCACGGAACAGGGGCGCAACACTGAAGCTTTCTTT.

The V call is TRBV2, the J call TRBJ2-3; 11 bases are shared with TRBD2. Trimming removed 6 bases from V and 0 bases from J; junction bases left unmatched: 14. The CDR3 runs 19 residues. CDR1 and CDR2 from the germline V gene are SNHLY and FYNNEI. The CDR3 DNA is TGTGCCAGCAGCGGACCCATAGCGGGAGGGGTTTCTAGCACAGATACGCAGTATTTT. Encoded protein: CASSGPIAGGVSSTDTQYF.

The chain uses TRBV12-5 and TRBJ2-5; 7 bases line up with TRBD1. There are 14 residues in the CDR3. V trimming: 7 bases; J trimming: 0 bases; junction bases outside the gene matches: 5. From germline, CDR1 is LGHNT and CDR2 FRNRAP. The CDR3 DNA is TGTGCTAGTGCGACGGGACAGTACCAAGAGACCCAGTACTTC. It translates to CASATGQYQETQYF.

This clone was observed a single time. Here the CDR3 DNA reads TGCGCCAGCAGCCAACTCGCCCGGGACTTCGGAGAGACCCAGTACTTC. Protein sequence: CASSQLARDFGETQYF. This chain connects TRBV4-3 to TRBJ2-5; tentatively, D is TRBD2 (6 bases). The ends were cut back, 2 bases at V and 4 bases at J, with 17 bases in the middle. CDR1 is LGHNA, CDR2 YSLEER, per germline. CDR3 size: 16 residues.

This chain uses TRBV4-1 with TRBJ2-1; a possible D gene is TRBD2 (5 bases). CDR1 and CDR2 from the germline V gene are MGHRA and YSYEKL. There are 11 residues in the CDR3. V was cut by 3 bases and J by 8 bases, with 5 bases left in between. The CDR3 coding sequence is TGCGCCAGCAGCCAGGGAGATGAGCAGTTCTTC. This encodes CASSQGDEQFF.

The genes are TRBV4-3 and TRBJ2-1; D unclear. Trimming left V 5 bases short and J 2 bases short, with 13 bases between. This CDR3 has 15 residues. From germline, CDR1 is LGHNA and CDR2 YSLEER. The CDR3 region has the DNA TGCGCCAGCAGCTTGCGGCTGAATACCTACAATGAGCAGTTCTTC. Protein product: CASSLRLNTYNEQFF.

Relative to its sample, this clone is medium-sized. The chain joins TRBV6-5 to TRBJ2-5; possibly TRBD2 for D (6 bases). CDR3 length equals 14 residues. Trimming cost V 5 bases and J 5 bases, with 15 bases left between them. The germline gives CDR1 MNHEY, CDR2 SVGAGI. CDR3 nucleotide sequence: TGTGCCAGCAGTACTGGGACTTACCCGGAGACCCAGTACTTC. It translates to CASSTGTYPETQYF.

In this sample, this clone turned up once. The CDR3 DNA sequence: TGTGCCAGCAGCTTGGTGGCAGGGTCCTACGAGCAGTACTTC. Its protein is CASSLVAGSYEQYF. The V and J genes are TRBV5-5 and TRBJ2-7; D is perhaps TRBD1 (5 bases). Trimming took 0 bases from V and 1 from J, leaving 8 bases between them. The V gene's germline CDR1 is SGHKS and CDR2 YYEKEE (reference sequence). CDR3 length: 14 amino acids. Filled out from reference TRBV5-5 and TRBJ2-7, the complete variable domain reads DAGVTQSPTHLIKTRGQQVTLRCSPISGHKSVSWYQQVLGQGPQFIFQYYEKEERGRGNFPDRFSARQFPNYSSELNVNALLLGDSALYLCASSLVAGSYEQYFGPGTRLTVT.